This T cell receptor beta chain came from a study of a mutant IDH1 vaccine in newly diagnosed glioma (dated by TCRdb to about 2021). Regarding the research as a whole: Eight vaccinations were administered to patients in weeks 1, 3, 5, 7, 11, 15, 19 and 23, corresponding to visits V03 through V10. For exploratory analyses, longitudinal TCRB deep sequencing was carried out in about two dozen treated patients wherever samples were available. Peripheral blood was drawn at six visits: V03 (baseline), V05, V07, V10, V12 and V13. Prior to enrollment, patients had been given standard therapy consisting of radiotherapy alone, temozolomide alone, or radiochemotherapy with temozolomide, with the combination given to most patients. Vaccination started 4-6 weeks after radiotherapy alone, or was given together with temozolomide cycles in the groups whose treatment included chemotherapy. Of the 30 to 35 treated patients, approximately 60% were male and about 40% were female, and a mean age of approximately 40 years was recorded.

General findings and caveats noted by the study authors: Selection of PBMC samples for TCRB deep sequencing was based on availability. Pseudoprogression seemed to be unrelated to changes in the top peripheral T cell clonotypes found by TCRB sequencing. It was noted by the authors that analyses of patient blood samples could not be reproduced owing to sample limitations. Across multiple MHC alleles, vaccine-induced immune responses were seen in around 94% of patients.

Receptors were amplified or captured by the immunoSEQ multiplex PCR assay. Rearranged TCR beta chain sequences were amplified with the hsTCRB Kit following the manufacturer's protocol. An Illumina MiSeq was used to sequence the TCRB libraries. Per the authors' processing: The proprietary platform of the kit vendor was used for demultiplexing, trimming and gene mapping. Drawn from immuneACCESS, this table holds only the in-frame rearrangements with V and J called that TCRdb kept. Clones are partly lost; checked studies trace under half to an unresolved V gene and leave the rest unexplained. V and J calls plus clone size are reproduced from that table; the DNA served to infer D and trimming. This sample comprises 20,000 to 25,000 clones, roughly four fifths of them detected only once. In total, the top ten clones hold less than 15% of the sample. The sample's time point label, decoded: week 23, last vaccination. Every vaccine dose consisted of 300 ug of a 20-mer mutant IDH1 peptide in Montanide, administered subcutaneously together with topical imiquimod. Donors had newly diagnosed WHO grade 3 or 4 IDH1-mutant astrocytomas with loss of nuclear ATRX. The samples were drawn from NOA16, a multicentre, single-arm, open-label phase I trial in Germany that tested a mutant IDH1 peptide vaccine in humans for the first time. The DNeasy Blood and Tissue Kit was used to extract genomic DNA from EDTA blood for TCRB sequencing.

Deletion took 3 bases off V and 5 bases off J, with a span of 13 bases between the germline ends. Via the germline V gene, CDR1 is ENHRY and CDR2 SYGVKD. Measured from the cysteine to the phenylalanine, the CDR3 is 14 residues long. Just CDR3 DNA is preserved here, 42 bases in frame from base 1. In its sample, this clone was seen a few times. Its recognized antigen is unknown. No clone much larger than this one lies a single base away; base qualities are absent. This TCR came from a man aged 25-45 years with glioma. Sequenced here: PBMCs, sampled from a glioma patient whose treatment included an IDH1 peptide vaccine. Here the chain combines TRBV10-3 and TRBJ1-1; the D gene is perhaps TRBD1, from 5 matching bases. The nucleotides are TGTGCCATCAGTGATTCAGGGTATCGGACTGAAGCTTTCTTT. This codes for CAISDSGYRTEAFF.